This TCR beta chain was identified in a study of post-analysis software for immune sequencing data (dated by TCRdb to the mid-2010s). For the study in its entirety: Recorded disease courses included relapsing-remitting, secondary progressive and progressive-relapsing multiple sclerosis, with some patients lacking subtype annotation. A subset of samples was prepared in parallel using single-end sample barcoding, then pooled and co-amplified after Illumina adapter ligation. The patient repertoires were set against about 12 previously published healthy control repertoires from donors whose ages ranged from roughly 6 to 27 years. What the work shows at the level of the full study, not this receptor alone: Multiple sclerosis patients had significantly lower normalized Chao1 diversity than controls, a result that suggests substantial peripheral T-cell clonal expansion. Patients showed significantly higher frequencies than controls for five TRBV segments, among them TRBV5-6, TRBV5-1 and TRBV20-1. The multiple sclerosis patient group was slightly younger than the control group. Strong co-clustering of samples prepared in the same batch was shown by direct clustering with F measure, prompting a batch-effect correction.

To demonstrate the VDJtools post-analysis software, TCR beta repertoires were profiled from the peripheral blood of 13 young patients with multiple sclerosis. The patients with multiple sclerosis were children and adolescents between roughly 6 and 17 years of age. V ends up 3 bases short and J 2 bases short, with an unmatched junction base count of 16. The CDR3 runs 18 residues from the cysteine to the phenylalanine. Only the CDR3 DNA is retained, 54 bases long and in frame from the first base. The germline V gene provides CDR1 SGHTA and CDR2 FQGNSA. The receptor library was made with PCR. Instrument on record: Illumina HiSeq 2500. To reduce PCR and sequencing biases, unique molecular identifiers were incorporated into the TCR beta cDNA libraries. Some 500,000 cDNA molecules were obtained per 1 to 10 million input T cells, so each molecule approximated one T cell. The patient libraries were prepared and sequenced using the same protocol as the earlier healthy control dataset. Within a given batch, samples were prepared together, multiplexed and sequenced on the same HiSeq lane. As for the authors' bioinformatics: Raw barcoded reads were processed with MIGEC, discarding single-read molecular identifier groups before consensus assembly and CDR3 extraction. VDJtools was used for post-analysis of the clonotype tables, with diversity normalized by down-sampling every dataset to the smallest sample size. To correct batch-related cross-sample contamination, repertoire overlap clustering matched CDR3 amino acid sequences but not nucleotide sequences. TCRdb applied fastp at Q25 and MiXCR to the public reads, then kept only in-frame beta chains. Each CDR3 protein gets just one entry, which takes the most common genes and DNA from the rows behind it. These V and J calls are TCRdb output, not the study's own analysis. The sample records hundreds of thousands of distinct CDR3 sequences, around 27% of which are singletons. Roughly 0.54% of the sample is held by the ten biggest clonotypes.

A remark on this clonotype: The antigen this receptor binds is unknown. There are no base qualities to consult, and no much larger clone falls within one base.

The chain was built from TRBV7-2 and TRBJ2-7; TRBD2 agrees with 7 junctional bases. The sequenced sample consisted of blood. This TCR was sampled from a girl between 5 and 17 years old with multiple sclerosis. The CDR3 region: CASSFGLVSMNRAYEQYF. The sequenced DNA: TGTGCCAGCAGCTTCGGACTAGTATCGATGAATAGGGCCTACGAGCAGTACTTC.